The rows below give T cell receptor beta chains drawn from one sample of a study of metastatic and nonmetastatic thyroid tumors. From the PCR reads, TCRdb re-called clones with MiXCR. Of over 50,000 clones in the sample, 25% to 35% were seen once. Sequencing was performed on blood. All receptors come from a female donor with papillary thyroid cancer or a benign thyroid nodule (not recorded which). Some clones in this sample may be carry-over from other donors' samples. Each CDR3 is given with its conserved first and last residue.

j_gene	v_gene	CDR3aa
TRBJ2-5	TRBV10-3	CAISESRGVGETQYF
TRBJ2-3	TRBV7-3	CASALIRGDTQYF
TRBJ1-2	TRBV2	CASSEGQNYGYTF
TRBJ1-4	TRBV9	CASGQGAFANEKLFF
TRBJ2-1	TRBV12-3/TRBV12-4	CASMLAGRSYNEQFF
TRBJ2-3	TRBV7-2	CASSQGTSKDTQYF
TRBJ2-7	TRBV7-2	CASSLGLGKYEQYF
TRBJ1-5	TRBV7-2	CASSLEQDQPQHF
TRBJ2-3	TRBV6-1	CASTSGQGATDTQYF
TRBJ2-7	TRBV28	CASSPMTFQRYEQYF
TRBJ2-1	TRBV11-1	CASSLGTSSYNEQFF
TRBJ2-7	TRBV11-1	CASSSTSGRASSYEQYF
TRBJ2-7	TRBV5-1	CASSLSVLRLYEQYF
TRBJ1-5	TRBV7-2	CASSLGQGKSNQPQHF